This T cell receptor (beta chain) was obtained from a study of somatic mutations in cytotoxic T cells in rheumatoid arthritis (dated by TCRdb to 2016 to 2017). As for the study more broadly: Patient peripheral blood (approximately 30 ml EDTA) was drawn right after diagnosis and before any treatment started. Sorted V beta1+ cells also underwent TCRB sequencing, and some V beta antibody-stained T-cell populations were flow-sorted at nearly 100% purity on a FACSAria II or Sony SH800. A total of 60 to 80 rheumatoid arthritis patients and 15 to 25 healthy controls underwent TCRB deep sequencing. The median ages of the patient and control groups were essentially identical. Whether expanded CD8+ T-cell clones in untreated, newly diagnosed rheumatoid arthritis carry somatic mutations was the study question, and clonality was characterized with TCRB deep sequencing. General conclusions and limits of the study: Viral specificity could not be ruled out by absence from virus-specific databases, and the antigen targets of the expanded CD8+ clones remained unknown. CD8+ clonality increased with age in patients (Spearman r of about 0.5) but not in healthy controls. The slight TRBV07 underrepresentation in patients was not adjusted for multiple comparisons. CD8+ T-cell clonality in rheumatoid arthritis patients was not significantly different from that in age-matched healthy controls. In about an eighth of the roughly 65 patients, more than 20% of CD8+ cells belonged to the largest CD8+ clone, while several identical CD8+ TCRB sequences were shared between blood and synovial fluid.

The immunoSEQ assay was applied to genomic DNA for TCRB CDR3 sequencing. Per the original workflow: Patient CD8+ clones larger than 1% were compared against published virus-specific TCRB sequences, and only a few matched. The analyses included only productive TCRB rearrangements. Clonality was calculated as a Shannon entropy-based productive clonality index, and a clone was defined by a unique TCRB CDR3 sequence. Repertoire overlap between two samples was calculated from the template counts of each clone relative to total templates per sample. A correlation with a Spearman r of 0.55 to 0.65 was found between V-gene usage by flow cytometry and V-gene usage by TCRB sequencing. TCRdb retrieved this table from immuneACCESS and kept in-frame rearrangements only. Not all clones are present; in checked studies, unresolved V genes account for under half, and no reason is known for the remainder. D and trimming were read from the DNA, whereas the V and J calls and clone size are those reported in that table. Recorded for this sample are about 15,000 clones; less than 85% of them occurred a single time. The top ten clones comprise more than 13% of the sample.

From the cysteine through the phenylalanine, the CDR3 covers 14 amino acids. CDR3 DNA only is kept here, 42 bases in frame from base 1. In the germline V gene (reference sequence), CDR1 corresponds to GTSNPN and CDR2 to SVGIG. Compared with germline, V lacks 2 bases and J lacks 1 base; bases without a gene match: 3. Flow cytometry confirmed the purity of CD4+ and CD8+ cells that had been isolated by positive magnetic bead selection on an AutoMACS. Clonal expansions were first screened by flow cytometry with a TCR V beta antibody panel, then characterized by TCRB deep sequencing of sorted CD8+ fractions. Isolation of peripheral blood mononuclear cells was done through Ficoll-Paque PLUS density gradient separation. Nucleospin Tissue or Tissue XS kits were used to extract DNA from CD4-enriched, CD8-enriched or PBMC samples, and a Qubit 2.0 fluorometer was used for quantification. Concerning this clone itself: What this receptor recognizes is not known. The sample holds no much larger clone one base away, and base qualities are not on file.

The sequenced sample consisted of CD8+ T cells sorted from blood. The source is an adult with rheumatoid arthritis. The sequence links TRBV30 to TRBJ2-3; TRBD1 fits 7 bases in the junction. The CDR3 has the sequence CAWSFTGGTDTQYF. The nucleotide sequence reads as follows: TGTGCCTGGAGTTTTACAGGGGGCACAGATACGCAGTATTTT.